The rows below give T cell receptor beta chains drawn from one sample of a study of cytomegalovirus exposure and HLA in healthy donors. Assay used: immunoSEQ multiplex PCR; TCRdb lists only in-frame clones, some missing. The profile shows fewer than 200,000 clones, about 71% of them singletons. Source material: PBMCs. The receptors derive from a man in his fifties in good health and CMV-seronegative. The CDR3 runs from the conserved cysteine through the conserved F or W. D genes are given only for firm matches. Expanded clones get a size class; other rows say once, few or many, or leave the size out.

>TRBD2|-|TRBV5-1|TRBJ2-3
CASSAGGGAVDTQYF
TGCGCCAGTAGCGCTGGCGGGGGGGCGGTAGATACGCAGTATTTT
>TRBD2|-|TRBV7-2|TRBJ2-7
CASSLKGLLSFSYEQYF
TGTGCCAGCAGCTTAAAGGGACTACTTTCCTTCTCCTACGAGCAGTACTTC
>-|-|TRBV7-9|TRBJ2-7
CASSLSAGPLFQYF
TGTGCCAGCAGCCTCTCCGCGGGGCCACTCTTTCAGTACTTC
>-|-|TRBV25-1|TRBJ1-4
CASSARTALPEKLFF
TGTGCCAGCAGTGCCCGGACAGCCCTTCCTGAAAAACTGTTTTTT
>-|-|TRBV7-9|TRBJ1-1
CASSLTGNTEAFF
TGTGCCAGCAGTTTGACAGGTAACACTGAAGCTTTCTTT
>-|-|TRBV6-5|TRBJ2-4
CASTPPGSKNIQYF
TGTGCCAGCACTCCCCCCGGGTCCAAAAACATTCAGTACTTC
>-|-|TRBV11-2|TRBJ2-2
CASQGSNTGELFF
TGTGCCAGCCAAGGGAGTAACACCGGGGAGCTGTTTTTT
>TRBD1|few|TRBV29-1|TRBJ1-1
CSVEPVQGARVNTEAFF
TGCAGCGTTGAACCCGTACAGGGGGCCCGGGTGAACACTGAAGCTTTCTTT
>TRBD1|-|TRBV19|TRBJ1-5
CASQIGTVYSNQPQHF
TGTGCCAGCCAAATCGGGACAGTTTATAGCAATCAGCCCCAGCATTTT
>-|-|TRBV5-1|TRBJ2-6
CASSLAGGAGANVLTF
TGCGCCAGCAGCTTGGCCGGAGGGGCTGGGGCCAACGTCCTGACTTTC
>-|-|TRBV6-5|TRBJ2-1
CASSLLNEQFF
TGTGCCAGCAGTTTATTGAATGAGCAGTTCTTC
>-|-|TRBV1|TRBJ2-3
CTSSHPPGGLAGEGDTQYF
TGCACCAGCAGCCATCCTCCAGGGGGACTAGCGGGGGAGGGAGATACGCAGTATTTT
>TRBD1|-|TRBV5-6|TRBJ1-6
CASRPRDRVYNSPLHF
TGTGCCAGCAGACCTCGGGACAGGGTCTATAATTCACCCCTCCACTTT
>-|-|TRBV5-1|TRBJ1-4
CASSLGGGANEKLFF
TGCGCCAGCAGCCTCGGGGGAGGAGCTAATGAAAAACTGTTTTTT
>TRBD2|-|TRBV5-1|TRBJ2-3
CASSPGLAGGRGTDTQYF
TGCGCCAGCAGCCCGGGACTAGCGGGGGGGAGAGGGACAGATACGCAGTATTTT
>-|-|TRBV5-6|TRBJ1-2
CASSLGPGYTF
TGTGCCAGCAGCTTGGGGCCAGGCTACACCTTC
>-|-|TRBV16|TRBJ2-1
CASSHRGGEQFF
TGTGCCAGCAGCCACAGGGGCGGGGAGCAGTTCTTC
>-|-|TRBV28|TRBJ1-5
CASSLSVQPQHF
TGTGCCAGCAGTTTATCTGTTCAGCCCCAGCATTTT
>-|once|TRBV6-1|TRBJ1-6
CARDGQDNSPLHF
TGTGCCAGGGACGGACAAGATAATTCACCCCTCCACTTT
>-|-|TRBV12-2|TRBJ2-1
CASRLYQSGGEHNEQFF
TGTGCAAGTCGCCTATACCAGAGCGGGGGGGAACACAATGAGCAGTTCTTC
>TRBD2|-|TRBV5-6|TRBJ2-5
CASSAREGGMGETQYF
TGTGCCAGCAGCGCACGGGAGGGGGGGATGGGGGAGACCCAGTACTTC
>TRBD1|-|TRBV7-9|TRBJ1-3
CASSKQGNTIYF
TGTGCCAGCAGCAAACAGGGGAACACCATATATTTT
>TRBD2|once|TRBV4-3|TRBJ2-7
CASSQDATGGYEQYF
TGCGCCAGCAGCCAAGATGCGACGGGGGGCTACGAGCAGTACTTC
>-|-|TRBV4-2|TRBJ2-7
CASSQDPRSYEQYF
TGTGCCAGCAGCCAAGACCCTAGGTCCTACGAGCAGTACTTC
>TRBD2|-|TRBV5-4|TRBJ2-1
CASSEQRGGLNEQFF
TGTGCCAGCAGTGAACAGCGGGGGGGCCTCAATGAGCAGTTCTTC
>-|-|TRBV11-2|TRBJ2-7
CASSHQGLSYEQYF
TGTGCCAGCAGCCATCAGGGGCTCTCCTACGAGCAGTACTTC
>TRBD1|once|TRBV18|TRBJ1-2
CASSPDRGLGYTF
TGTGCCAGCTCACCGGACAGGGGGCTTGGCTACACCTTC
>-|few|TRBV6-4|TRBJ1-5
CASSERRDQPQHF
TGTGCCAGCAGTGAGAGGAGGGATCAGCCCCAGCATTTT
>TRBD1|-|TRBV6-5|TRBJ1-6
CACSYYRGGSPLHF
TGTGCCTGCAGTTACTACAGGGGTGGTTCACCCCTCCACTTT
>TRBD1|-|TRBV7-2|TRBJ2-7
CASRSTGANFYEQYF
TGTGCCAGCAGATCGACAGGGGCGAACTTCTACGAGCAGTACTTC
>-|-|TRBV10-2|TRBJ2-7
CASSDGLLPPGSSYEQYF
TGCGCCAGCAGTGATGGCCTTCTGCCCCCCGGGAGCTCCTACGAGCAGTACTTC
>TRBD1|once|TRBV29-1|TRBJ1-5
CSVGTGYSNQPQHF
TGCAGCGTTGGGACAGGTTATAGCAATCAGCCCCAGCATTTT